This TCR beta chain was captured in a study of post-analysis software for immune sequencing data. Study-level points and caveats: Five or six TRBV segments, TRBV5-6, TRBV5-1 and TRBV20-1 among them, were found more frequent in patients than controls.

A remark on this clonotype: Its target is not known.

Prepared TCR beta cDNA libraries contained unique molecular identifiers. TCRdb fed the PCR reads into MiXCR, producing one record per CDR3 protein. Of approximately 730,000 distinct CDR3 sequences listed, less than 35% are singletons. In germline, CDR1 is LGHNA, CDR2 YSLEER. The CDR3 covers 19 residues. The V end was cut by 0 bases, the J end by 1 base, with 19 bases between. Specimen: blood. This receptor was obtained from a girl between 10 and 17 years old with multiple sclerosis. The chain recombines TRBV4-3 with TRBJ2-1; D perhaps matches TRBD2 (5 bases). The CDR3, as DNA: TGCGCCAGCAGCCAAGAGCCCCGAGGGCCGTTTGCGTCCTACAATGAGCAGTTCTTC. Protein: CASSQEPRGPFASYNEQFF.